Listed here is a single T cell receptor (beta chain). No antigen is known for it. Both 60 Vbeta primers and 13 Jbeta primers went into the PCR. The method was immunoSEQ multiplex PCR; TCRdb's version includes in-frame clones alone and lacks a portion of them. The table has around 50,000 clones, 55% to 80% seen once. The record originates from a study of cytomegalovirus exposure and HLA in healthy donors. V lost 4 bases, J lost 0 bases, and 16 bases lay in between. CDR1 and CDR2 (germline): MNHNY, SVGAGI (reference sequence). The CDR3 sequence is 16 residues long. Study results and limitations: Diagnosis of cytomegalovirus status made by the classifier reportedly showed high specificity and sensitivity.

This clonotype originated in a woman between 45 and 65 years old in good health and CMV-seropositive. The chain employs TRBV6-6 and TRBJ2-7, with D perhaps matching TRBD2 (5 bases). Material: PBMCs. The CDR3 here is CASSSKTNRGSYEQYF. In DNA form, the CDR3 reads TGTGCCAGCAGTTCCAAAACCAATCGGGGCTCCTACGAGCAGTACTTC.